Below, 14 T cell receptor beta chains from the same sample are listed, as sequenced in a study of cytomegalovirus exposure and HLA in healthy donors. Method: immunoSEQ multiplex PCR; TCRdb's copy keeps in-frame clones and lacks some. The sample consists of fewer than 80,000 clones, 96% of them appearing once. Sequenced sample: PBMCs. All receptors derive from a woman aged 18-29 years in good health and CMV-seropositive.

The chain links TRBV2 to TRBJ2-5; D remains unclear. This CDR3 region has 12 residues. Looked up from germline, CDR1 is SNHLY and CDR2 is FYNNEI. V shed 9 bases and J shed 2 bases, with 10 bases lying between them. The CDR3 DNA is TGTGCCAGTATGAGATATCAAGAGACCCAGTACTTC. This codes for CASMRYQETQYF.

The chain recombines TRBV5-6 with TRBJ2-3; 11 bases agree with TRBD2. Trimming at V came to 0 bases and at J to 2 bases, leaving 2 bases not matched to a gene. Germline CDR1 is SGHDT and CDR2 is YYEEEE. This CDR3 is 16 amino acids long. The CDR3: CASSLGLAGLTDTQYF. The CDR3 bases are TGTGCCAGCAGCTTGGGACTAGCGGGACTCACAGATACGCAGTATTTT.

CDR3 nucleotide sequence: TGTGCCAGCTCACCACTCCTTAGCGGGGACCTTTACAATGAGCAGTTCTTC. The encoded protein is CASSPLLSGDLYNEQFF. The chain joins TRBV18 to TRBJ2-1; 8 bases line up with TRBD2. Per germline, CDR1 KGHSH and CDR2 LQKENI. V was pared by 1 base and J by 4 bases, with 9 bases of the junction left unmatched. CDR3 size: 17 residues.

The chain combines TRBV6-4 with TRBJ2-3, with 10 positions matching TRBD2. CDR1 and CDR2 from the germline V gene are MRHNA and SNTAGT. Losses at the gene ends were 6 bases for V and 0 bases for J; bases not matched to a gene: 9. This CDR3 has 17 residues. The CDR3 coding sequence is TGTGCCAGCAGGGGGCGGCTAGCGGGAGATAGCACAGATACGCAGTATTTT. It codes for CASRGRLAGDSTDTQYF.

The CDR3 loop reads CASSEGSGLAEPYEQYF. For the CDR3, the DNA is TGTGCCAGCAGTGAGGGCTCGGGACTAGCGGAACCCTACGAGCAGTACTTC. This rearrangement joins TRBV2 to TRBJ2-7; 11 bases line up with TRBD2. This CDR3 spans 17 amino acids. The germline gives CDR1 SNHLY, CDR2 FYNNEI. V was clipped by 3 bases and J by 2 bases; unmatched bases: 9.

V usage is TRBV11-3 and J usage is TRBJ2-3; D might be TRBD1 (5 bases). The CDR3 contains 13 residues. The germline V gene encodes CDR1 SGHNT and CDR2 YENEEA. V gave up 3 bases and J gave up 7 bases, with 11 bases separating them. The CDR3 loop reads CASSLGRVNTQYF. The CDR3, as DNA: TGTGCCAGCAGCTTGGGCAGGGTGAATACGCAGTATTTT.

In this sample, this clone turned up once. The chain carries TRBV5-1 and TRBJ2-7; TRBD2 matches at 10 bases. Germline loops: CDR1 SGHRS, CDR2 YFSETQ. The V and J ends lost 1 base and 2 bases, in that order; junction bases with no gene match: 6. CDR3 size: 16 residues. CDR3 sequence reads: CASSLTLAGGAYEQYF. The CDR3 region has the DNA TGCGCCAGCAGCTTGACCTTAGCGGGAGGCGCCTACGAGCAGTACTTC.

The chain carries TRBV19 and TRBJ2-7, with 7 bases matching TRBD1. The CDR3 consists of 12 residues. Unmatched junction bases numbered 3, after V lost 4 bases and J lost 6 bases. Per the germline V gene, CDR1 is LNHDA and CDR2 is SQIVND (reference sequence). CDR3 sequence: CASSRNRGEQYF. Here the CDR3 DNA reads TGTGCCAGTAGTAGGAACAGGGGCGAGCAGTACTTC. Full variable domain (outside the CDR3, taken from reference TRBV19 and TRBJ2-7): DGGITQSPKYLFRKEGQNVTLSCEQNLNHDAMYWYRQDPGQGLRLIYYSQIVNDFQKGDIAEGYSVSREKKESFPLTVTSAQKNPTAFYLCASSRNRGEQYFGPGTRLTVT.

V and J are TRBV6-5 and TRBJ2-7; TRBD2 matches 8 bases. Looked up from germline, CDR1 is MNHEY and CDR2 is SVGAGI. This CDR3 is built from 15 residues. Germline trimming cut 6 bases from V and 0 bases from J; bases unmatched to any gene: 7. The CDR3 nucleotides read TGTGCCAGCAGCACCGCGGGAGGTCTCTCCTACGAGCAGTACTTC. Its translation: CASSTAGGLSYEQYF.

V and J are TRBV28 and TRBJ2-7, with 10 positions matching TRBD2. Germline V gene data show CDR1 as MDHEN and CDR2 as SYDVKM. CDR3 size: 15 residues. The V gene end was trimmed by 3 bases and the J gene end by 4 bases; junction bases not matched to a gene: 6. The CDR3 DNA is TGTGCCAGCAGTTTTCGGCTAGCGGGAGTGTACGAGCAGTACTTC. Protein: CASSFRLAGVYEQYF.

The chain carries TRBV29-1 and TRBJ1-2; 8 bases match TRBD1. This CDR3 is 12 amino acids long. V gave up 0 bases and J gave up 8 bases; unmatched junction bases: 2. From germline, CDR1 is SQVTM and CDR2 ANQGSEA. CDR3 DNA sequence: TGCAGCGTTGAAGACAGGGGGCGAGGCTACACCTTC. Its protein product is CSVEDRGRGYTF.

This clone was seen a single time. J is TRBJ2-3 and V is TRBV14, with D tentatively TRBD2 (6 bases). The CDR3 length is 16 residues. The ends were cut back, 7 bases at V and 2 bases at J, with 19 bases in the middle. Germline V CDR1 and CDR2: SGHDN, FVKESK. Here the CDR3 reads CASTSGRQRDTDTQYF. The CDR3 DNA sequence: TGTGCCAGCACATCGGGGAGGCAGAGGGACACAGATACGCAGTATTTT.

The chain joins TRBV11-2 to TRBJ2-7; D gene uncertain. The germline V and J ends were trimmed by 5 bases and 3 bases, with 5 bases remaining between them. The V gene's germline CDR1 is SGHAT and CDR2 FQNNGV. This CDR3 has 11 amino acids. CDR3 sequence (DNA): TGTGCCAGCAGCCCTAACTACGAGCAGTACTTC. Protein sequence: CASSPNYEQYF.

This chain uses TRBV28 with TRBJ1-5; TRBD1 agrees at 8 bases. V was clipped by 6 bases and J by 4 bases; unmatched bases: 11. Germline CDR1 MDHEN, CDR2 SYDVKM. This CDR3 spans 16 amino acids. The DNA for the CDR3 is TGTGCCAGCAGCTTCGACAGGGGAAAAGGGAATCAGCCCCAGCATTTT. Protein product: CASSFDRGKGNQPQHF.